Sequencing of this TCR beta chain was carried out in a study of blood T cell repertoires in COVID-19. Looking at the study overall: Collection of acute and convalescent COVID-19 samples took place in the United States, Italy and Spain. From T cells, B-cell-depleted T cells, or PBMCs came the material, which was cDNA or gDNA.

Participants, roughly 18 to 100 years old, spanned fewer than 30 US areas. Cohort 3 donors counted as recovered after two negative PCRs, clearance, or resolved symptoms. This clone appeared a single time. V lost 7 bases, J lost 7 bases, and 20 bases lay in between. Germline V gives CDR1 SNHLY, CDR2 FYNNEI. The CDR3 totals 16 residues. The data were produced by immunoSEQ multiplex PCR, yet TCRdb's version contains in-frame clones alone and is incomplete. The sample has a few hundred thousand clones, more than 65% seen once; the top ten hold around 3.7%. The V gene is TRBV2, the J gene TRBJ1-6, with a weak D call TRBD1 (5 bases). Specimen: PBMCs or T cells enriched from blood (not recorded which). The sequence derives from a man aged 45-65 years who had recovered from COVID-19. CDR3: CASNKGGDFRNSPLHF. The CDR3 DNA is TGTGCCAGCAATAAGGGTGGGGACTTTAGGAATTCACCCCTCCACTTT.